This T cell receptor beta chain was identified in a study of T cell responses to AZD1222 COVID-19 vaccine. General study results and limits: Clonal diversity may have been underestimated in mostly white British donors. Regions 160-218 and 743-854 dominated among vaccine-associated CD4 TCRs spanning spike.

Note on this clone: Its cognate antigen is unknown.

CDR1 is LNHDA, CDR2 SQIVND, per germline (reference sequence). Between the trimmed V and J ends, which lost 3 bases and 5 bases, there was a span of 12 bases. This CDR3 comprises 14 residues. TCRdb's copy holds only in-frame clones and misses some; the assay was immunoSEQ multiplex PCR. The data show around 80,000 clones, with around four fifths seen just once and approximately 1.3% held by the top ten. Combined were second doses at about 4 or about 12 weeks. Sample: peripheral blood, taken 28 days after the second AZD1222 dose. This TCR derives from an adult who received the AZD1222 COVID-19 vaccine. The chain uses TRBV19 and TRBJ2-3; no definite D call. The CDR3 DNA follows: TGTGCCAGTAGTATCGTCGCAGAAGGAGATACGCAGTATTTT. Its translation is CASSIVAEGDTQYF.